Described below is a single TCR beta chain sequence and its context. The source of the sample is a study of blood T cell repertoires in COVID-19. Deletions cut 0 bases from V and 7 bases from J, with 19 bases between. Per the germline V gene, CDR1 is SNHLY and CDR2 is FYNNEI. The CDR3 is made up of 16 amino acids. Only in-frame clones appear in the TCRdb table, and some are missing; sequencing was by immunoSEQ multiplex PCR. This repertoire shows about 280,000 clones, about nine tenths found once; its top ten account for 11%. The sample consisted of peripheral blood. The origin of this receptor is a woman younger than 45 with COVID-19, enrolled during active disease. J is TRBJ2-7 and V is TRBV2; D might be TRBD2 (6 bases). The chain's CDR3 is CASSEALQGLTGEQYF. In nucleotides, the CDR3 is TGTGCCAGCAGTGAAGCGCTTCAGGGACTCACGGGGGAGCAGTACTTC.